The source of this T cell receptor (beta chain) is a study of human T cells and chemical hapten exposure. The time point: patch test 1, 2 weeks after DPC sensitization. Treatment reported: therapeutic diphenylcyclopropenone sensitization with weekly scalp DPC. Losses at the gene ends were 5 bases for V and 3 bases for J; bases not matched to a gene: 7. CDR1 and CDR2 from the germline V gene are SGHVS and FQNEAQ. CDR3 length: 15 residues. Original handling: TCR counts had a median of 95,638 per sample and spanned roughly 20,000 to 750,000. TCRdb used MiXCR to reprocess the RACE reads, holding one entry per CDR3 protein. For this entry, the V and J calls and clone size follow TCRdb and not the study's own pipeline. The sample lists roughly 74,000 distinct CDR3 sequences, approximately 35% occurring once.

This TCR came from a man aged 35 to 55 with alopecia areata. Some clones in this sample may be carry-over from other donors' samples. The specimen was whole blood, collected in connection with sensitization to the hapten diphenylcyclopropenone (DPC). The rearrangement links TRBV7-8 to TRBJ1-5, with 7 bases identical to TRBD1. The CDR3 nucleotides read TGTGCCAGCAGCCGATCGCAGGGGGTCAATCAGCCCCAGCATTTT. Translation: CASSRSQGVNQPQHF.